These T cell receptor beta chains were read from a single sample in a study of metastatic and nonmetastatic thyroid tumors. Via MiXCR, TCRdb re-called the PCR reads. The sample lists roughly 40,000 clones, roughly 17% seen once, with about 6.6% in the top ten. The sequencing input was blood. These receptors originate from a male donor with papillary thyroid cancer or a benign thyroid nodule (not recorded which). Some clones in this sample may be carry-over from other donors' samples. The CDR3 runs from the conserved cysteine through the conserved F or W. The D gene is left open where the match is weak. Where a row states a size, it is once, few, many or the class of an expanded clone; other rows omit it.

>many|TRBJ2-1|.|TRBV20-1
CSARGDDREGMNYNEQFF
TGCAGTGCTAGAGGGGATGACAGGGAGGGGATGAACTACAATGAGCAGTTCTTC
>many|TRBJ1-2|.|TRBV6-1
CASRVVSPGGYTF
TGTGCCAGCAGGGTCGTCAGCCCTGGGGGCTACACCTTC
>many|TRBJ2-7|TRBD1|TRBV28
CASSFPPGQGQGSYEQYF
TGTGCCAGCAGTTTCCCTCCGGGACAGGGGCAGGGTTCCTACGAGCAGTACTTC
>many|TRBJ2-1|TRBD1|TRBV28
CASSFLDRAFRGNSYNEQFF
TGTGCCAGCAGTTTCCTGGACAGGGCATTCCGGGGCAACTCCTACAATGAGCAGTTCTTC
>once|TRBJ2-5|.|TRBV28
CVSTYLYGRYRIGETQYF
TGTGTCAGCACCTACTTGTACGGGCGGTACCGAATTGGAGAGACCCAGTACTTC
>few|TRBJ2-1|TRBD2|TRBV15
CATSRVGSSGTYNEQFF
TGTGCCACCAGCAGAGTTGGGTCTAGCGGAACCTACAATGAGCAGTTCTTC
>many|TRBJ2-1|TRBD2|TRBV13
CASSLWLAGGQYNEQFF
TGTGCCAGCAGCTTATGGCTAGCGGGAGGGCAGTACAATGAGCAGTTCTTC
>many|TRBJ1-3|.|TRBV5-6
CASSLATYHSGNTIYF
TGTGCCAGCAGCTTGGCGACCTATCACTCTGGAAACACCATATATTTT
>.|TRBJ2-7|.|TRBV18
CASSRQDYEQYF
TGTGCCAGCTCACGGCAGGATTACGAGCAGTACTTC
>many|TRBJ1-1|.|TRBV20-1
CSGRGEDSTEAFF
TGCAGTGGCCGGGGGGAGGATAGCACTGAAGCTTTCTTT
>medium-sized|TRBJ2-7|.|TRBV19
CASSDQGRSSYEQYF
TGTGCCAGTAGCGACCAAGGGCGTAGCTCCTACGAGCAGTACTTC
>many|TRBJ2-5|.|TRBV19
CASSHHPGTQYF
TGTGCCAGTAGTCATCACCCAGGGACCCAGTACTTC
>many|TRBJ1-2|.|TRBV5-6
CASSLRVTYYGYTF
TGTGCCAGCAGCTTGCGAGTTACTTACTATGGCTACACCTTC
>many|TRBJ2-3|.|TRBV7-9
CASSLFGGASDTQYF
TGTGCCAGCAGCTTATTTGGCGGGGCGTCAGATACGCAGTATTTT
>medium-sized|TRBJ2-3|TRBD1|TRBV6-2/TRBV6-3
CASSWLGGGSDTQYF
TGTGCCAGCAGTTGGTTAGGGGGCGGCTCAGATACGCAGTATTTT
>many|TRBJ2-1|TRBD2|TRBV12-3/TRBV12-4
CASSRETSAYNEQFF
TGTGCCAGCAGTCGAGAAACTAGCGCTTACAATGAGCAGTTCTTC
>many|TRBJ2-3|TRBD2|TRBV4-2
CASSQFTSGGVGTDTQYF
TGTGCCAGCAGCCAGTTCACTAGCGGGGGAGTGGGTACAGATACGCAGTATTTT
>many|TRBJ2-1|.|TRBV19
CATTTGRDEQFF
TGTGCCACCACGACAGGTAGAGATGAGCAGTTCTTC
>.|TRBJ2-3|.|TRBV30
CAWKNGDTQYF
TGTGCCTGGAAGAACGGTGATACGCAGTATTTT
>.|TRBJ2-1|.|TRBV11-1
CASSLFNPAYNEQFF
TGTGCCAGCAGCTTATTTAATCCTGCCTACAATGAGCAGTTCTTC
>.|TRBJ2-7|TRBD2|TRBV2
CASSEVGGDRRGQYF
TGTGCCAGCAGTGAAGTGGGAGGGGATCGGAGGGGACAGTACTTC
>.|TRBJ2-2|TRBD2|TRBV11-2
CASRTRTSGRAVAGELFF
TGTGCCAGCAGAACAAGGACTAGCGGGAGGGCCGTAGCCGGGGAGCTGTTTTTT